The T cell receptor beta chain under discussion was sequenced for a study of T-cell reconstitution after alpha-beta-depleted transplantation in children. Study outcomes and limitations: T-cell numbers and diversity one year post-transplant derived largely from freshly generated T cells. From surviving recipient T cells and thymic progenitors came the high day-60 TCRbeta diversity observed in some patients.

This clonotype was counted at least ten times. The antigen is undetermined. This CDR3 has 13 residues. J was trimmed by 5 bases and V by 5 bases; bases with no gene match: 6. Germline V gives CDR1 MDHEN, CDR2 SYDVKM. The TCRbeta library was prepared with unique molecular identifiers. TCRdb called the PCR reads again in MiXCR, with one record for every CDR3 protein. The data contain more than 400,000 distinct CDR3 sequences, over 9.5% of them singletons. The chain is built from TRBV28 and TRBJ2-7, with 7 bases matching TRBD1. This TCR was recovered from a female patient aged 2 to 10 who had a stem cell transplant for aplastic anemia, so the T cells may come from the graft donor. The sample consisted of PBMCs, mostly from graft donor cells, taken 180 days after TCRalphabeta/CD19-depleted stem cell transplant. The CDR3 coding sequence is TGTGCCAGCAGTGGGGGACAGAAAAACGAGCAGTACTTC. Amino acid sequence: CASSGGQKNEQYF.